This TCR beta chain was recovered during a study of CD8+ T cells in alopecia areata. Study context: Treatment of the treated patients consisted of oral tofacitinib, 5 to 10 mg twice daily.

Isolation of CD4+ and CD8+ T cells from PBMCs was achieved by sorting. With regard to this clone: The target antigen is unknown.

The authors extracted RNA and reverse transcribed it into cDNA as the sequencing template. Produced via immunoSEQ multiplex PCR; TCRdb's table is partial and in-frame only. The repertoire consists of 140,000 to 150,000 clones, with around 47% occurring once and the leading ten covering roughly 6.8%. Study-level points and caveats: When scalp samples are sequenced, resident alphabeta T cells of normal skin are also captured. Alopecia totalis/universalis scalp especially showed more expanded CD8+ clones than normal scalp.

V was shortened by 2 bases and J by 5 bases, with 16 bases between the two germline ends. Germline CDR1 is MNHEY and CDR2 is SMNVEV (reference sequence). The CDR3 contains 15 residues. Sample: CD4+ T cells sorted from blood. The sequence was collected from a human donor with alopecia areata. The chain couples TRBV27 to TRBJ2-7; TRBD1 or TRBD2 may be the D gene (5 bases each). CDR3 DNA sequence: TGTGCCAGCAGTTTAGTGCGGGTCAGGGCTCACGAGCAGTACTTC. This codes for CASSLVRVRAHEQYF.